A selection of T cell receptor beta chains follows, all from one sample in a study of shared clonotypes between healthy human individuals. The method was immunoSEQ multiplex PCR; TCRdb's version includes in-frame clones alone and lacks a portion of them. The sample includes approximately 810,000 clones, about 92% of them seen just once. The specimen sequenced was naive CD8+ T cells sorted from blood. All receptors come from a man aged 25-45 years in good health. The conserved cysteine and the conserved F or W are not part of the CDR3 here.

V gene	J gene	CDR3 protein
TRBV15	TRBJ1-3	ATSSQASGNTIY
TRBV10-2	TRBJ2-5	ASSVERVEETQY
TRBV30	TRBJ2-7	AWSVEGGDSYEQY
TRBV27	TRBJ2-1	ASSLGTSGSFEQF
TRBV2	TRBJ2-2	ASSELGSGSAPNTGELF
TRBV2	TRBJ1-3	ASSGQSSGNTIY
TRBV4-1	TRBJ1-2	ASSQRQGNGYT
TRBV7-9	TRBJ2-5	ASSSASGLAGQETQY
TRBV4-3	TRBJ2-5	ASSQGFGEGETQY
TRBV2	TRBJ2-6	ASSVWGTGANVLT